This TCR beta chain was recovered during a study of cytomegalovirus exposure and HLA in healthy donors. In this sample, this clone turned up a few times. Using immunoSEQ multiplex PCR, the repertoire was profiled, and TCRdb retains in-frame clones only, with some absent. The sample gives fewer than 400,000 clones, approximately 85% of which show up once; around 0.96% is in the top ten. Germline CDR1 and CDR2: MNHEY and SVGAGI. The CDR3 runs 11 residues. The germline V and J ends were trimmed by 10 bases and 2 bases, with 9 bases remaining between them. The sequence derives from a man aged 25-45 years in good health and CMV-seronegative. The sequenced sample consisted of PBMCs. The V and J genes are TRBV6-5 and TRBJ2-7; D remains ambiguous. The CDR3 DNA reads TGTGCCACCTCCTCGGCCTACGAGCAGTACTTC. It is translated as CATSSAYEQYF.